This T cell receptor beta chain was captured in a study of cytomegalovirus exposure and HLA in healthy donors. Study conclusions and caveats: Reports state that TCR beta sequences accurately predicted most subjects' HLA-A and HLA-B alleles.

V was trimmed by 4 bases and J by 4 bases, leaving 13 bases between them. The CDR3 is 14 amino acids. Germline V gene data show CDR1 as MDHEN and CDR2 as SYDVKM. Primers: 60 Vbeta forward and 13 Jbeta reverse. Generated by immunoSEQ multiplex PCR, the TCRdb table keeps only in-frame clones and is missing some. The sample records roughly 150,000 clones, 65% to 75% being singletons. On this clone itself: The target antigen is unknown.

Sequenced input: PBMCs. The chain carries TRBV28 and TRBJ1-1; the D gene is possibly TRBD1 (6 bases). The source of this sequence is a man aged 60 to 69 in good health and CMV-seronegative. For the CDR3, the DNA is TGTGCCAGCAGTTCCAGGGGTTCTGGCACTGAAGCTTTCTTT. Its protein is CASSSRGSGTEAFF.